Below, 2 T cell receptor beta chains from the same sample are listed, as sequenced in a study of cytomegalovirus exposure and HLA in healthy donors. PCR used 60 Vbeta primers and 13 Jbeta primers. Sequencing was performed with immunoSEQ multiplex PCR; in TCRdb, only in-frame clones are kept and a portion is missing. The sample comprises 200,000 to 250,000 clones, approximately 82% of which are singletons, and 0.63% rests with the top ten. The source material was PBMCs. Source of these receptors: a man aged 18 to 29 in good health and CMV-seronegative.

Remarks on this clone: At one end the junction does not follow the germline gene, possibly because of a read error. This CDR3 reads CASSSRTGSHEQFF. CDR3 nucleotides: TGTGCTAGCAGCTCGCGGACAGGGAGTCATGAGCAGTTCTTC. The rearrangement links TRBV7-7 to TRBJ2-1, with 8 bases that match TRBD1. In germline, CDR1 is SSHAT, CDR2 FNYEAQ (reference sequence). The CDR3 is 14 residues long.

V gene TRBV28 combines with J gene TRBJ1-1; tentative D call: TRBD1 (5 bases). The CDR3 contains 15 residues. CDR1 is MDHEN, CDR2 SYDVKM, per germline. Between the trimmed V and J ends, which lost 5 bases and 0 bases, there was a span of 13 bases. The DNA for the CDR3 is TGTGCCAGCAGTGCTCAGGGAAAATTGAACACTGAAGCTTTCTTT. Amino acids: CASSAQGKLNTEAFF. Supplemented by reference TRBV28 and TRBJ1-1, the full variable domain reads DVKVTQSSRYLVKRTGEKVFLECVQDMDHENMFWYRQDPGLGLRLIYFSYDVKMKEKGDIPEGYSVSREKKERFSLILESASTNQTSMYLCASSAQGKLNTEAFFGQGTRLTVV.